Listed below are T cell receptor beta chains from one sample, sequenced in a study of blood T cells in healthy people across ages. TCRdb reprocessed the 5' RACE reads via MiXCR and lists one record per CDR3 protein. This table holds around 690,000 distinct CDR3 sequences, around 54% found once. The sequenced sample consisted of blood. Source of these receptors: a man in his fifties or sixties in good health. CDR3s include the opening cysteine and the closing phenylalanine or tryptophan. D genes are given only for firm matches. Rows give clone size only sometimes, using once, few, many, or a class for an expanded clone.

DNA: TGTGCCAGCAGCCAAAACCTTGGGTACAATGAGCAGTTCTTC
CDR3: CASSQNLGYNEQFF
J: TRBJ2-1
V: TRBV14
size: -
D: -

DNA: TGCAGTGCTCAAGGGTCCTCAGGGGTGAACATTCAGTACTTC
CDR3: CSAQGSSGVNIQYF
J: TRBJ2-4
V: TRBV20-1
size: -
D: -

DNA: TGTGCCAGCAGCTGGCTCAGGACAGGGATCGCCCAATACGAGCAGTACTTC
CDR3: CASSWLRTGIAQYEQYF
J: TRBJ2-7
V: TRBV7-4
size: -
D: TRBD1

DNA: TGTGCCAGCAGTGACTCGCGGGACAGGGATACCTACGAGCAGTACTTC
CDR3: CASSDSRDRDTYEQYF
J: TRBJ2-7
V: TRBV6-4
size: few
D: TRBD1

DNA: TGTGCCAGCAGCTTAGTGTCGGGGGAGACCCAGTACTTC
CDR3: CASSLVSGETQYF
J: TRBJ2-5
V: TRBV7-2
size: many
D: -

DNA: TGTGCCAGCAGCCAAGACCCCAGGTTCCATGGCTACACCTTC
CDR3: CASSQDPRFHGYTF
J: TRBJ1-2
V: TRBV3-1
size: -
D: -

DNA: TGTGCCAGCAGCCCTAAGGGATTTTACAATGAGCAGTTCTTC
CDR3: CASSPKGFYNEQFF
J: TRBJ2-1
V: TRBV5-6
size: -
D: -

DNA: TGTGCCAGCAGCCGGGACTTAGGGTTTGGGGAGCAGTACTTC
CDR3: CASSRDLGFGEQYF
J: TRBJ2-7
V: TRBV6-6
size: -
D: -

DNA: TGTGCCAGCAGTTACTGGGGACAGGGGATGAACGAGCAGTACTTC
CDR3: CASSYWGQGMNEQYF
J: TRBJ2-7
V: TRBV6-5
size: few
D: TRBD1

DNA: TGCGCCAGCAGCTTACAAGAGACCCAGTACTTC
CDR3: CASSLQETQYF
J: TRBJ2-5
V: TRBV5-1
size: many
D: -

DNA: TGCGCCAGCAGCTGGGACATGAGCGACGAAAAACTGTTTTTT
CDR3: CASSWDMSDEKLFF
J: TRBJ1-4
V: TRBV5-1
size: -
D: -

DNA: TGTGCCAGCAGCCAATCCAGGAGGGGGCCTTATAGCAATCAGCCCCAGCATTTT
CDR3: CASSQSRRGPYSNQPQHF
J: TRBJ1-5
V: TRBV3-1
size: few
D: TRBD1

DNA: TGCAGCGTTGCCCGAGGGGGCAGGCAGAACACTGAAGCTTTCTTT
CDR3: CSVARGGRQNTEAFF
J: TRBJ1-1
V: TRBV29-1
size: -
D: TRBD1

DNA: TGTGCCAGCAGGCGCACAGGGAGCACTGAAGCTTTCTTT
CDR3: CASRRTGSTEAFF
J: TRBJ1-1
V: TRBV27
size: -
D: -

DNA: TGTGCCAGCAGCCCCACCTATGAGCAGTTCTTC
CDR3: CASSPTYEQFF
J: TRBJ2-1
V: TRBV7-9
size: -
D: -

DNA: TGCAGTGCTAGAGGGGCCCCCTTAGGGCTCTACAGTGAGCAGTTCTTC
CDR3: CSARGAPLGLYSEQFF
J: TRBJ2-1
V: TRBV20-1
size: -
D: -

DNA: TGTGCCAGCAAAGGTCATCAACCCAATGAGCAGTTCTTC
CDR3: CASKGHQPNEQFF
J: TRBJ2-1
V: TRBV2
size: once
D: -

DNA: TGTGCCAGCAGCGCCAGGACGGATGGCTACACCTTC
CDR3: CASSARTDGYTF
J: TRBJ1-2
V: TRBV9
size: few
D: -

DNA: TGTGCCAGCAGTGTCACACAGGGGGCGAAGACCCAGTACTTC
CDR3: CASSVTQGAKTQYF
J: TRBJ2-5
V: TRBV12-3/TRBV12-4
size: -
D: TRBD1

DNA: TGTGCCAGCAGCTTAACCGGGGGGGAGTGGGAGACCCAGTACTTC
CDR3: CASSLTGGEWETQYF
J: TRBJ2-5
V: TRBV11-2
size: -
D: TRBD2

DNA: TGTGCCAGCAGCCAACCTCTGGCGGGGACCCAGTACTTC
CDR3: CASSQPLAGTQYF
J: TRBJ2-5
V: TRBV14
size: -
D: -

DNA: TGCAGTGCTAGAGACCCGGTTAACTATGGCTACACCTTC
CDR3: CSARDPVNYGYTF
J: TRBJ1-2
V: TRBV20-1
size: -
D: -

DNA: TGTGCCAGCAGCACCGCGGGGGGTGGCTACACCTTC
CDR3: CASSTAGGGYTF
J: TRBJ1-2
V: TRBV3-1
size: -
D: -

DNA: TGTGCCAGCAGCCAAGGGCTCACAGATACGCAGTATTTT
CDR3: CASSQGLTDTQYF
J: TRBJ2-3
V: TRBV4-2
size: -
D: -

DNA: TGTGCCAGCTCACCACATCCCCCCGGGACAGGGGTGAACACTGAAGCTTTCTTT
CDR3: CASSPHPPGTGVNTEAFF
J: TRBJ1-1
V: TRBV18
size: -
D: TRBD1

DNA: TGTGCCAGCAGTTATAGCGAGTTCACAGATACGCAGTATTTT
CDR3: CASSYSEFTDTQYF
J: TRBJ2-3
V: TRBV6-2/TRBV6-3
size: few
D: -

DNA: TGTGCCAGCAGGCCCGAACCCGGGGGGAAAAACATTCAGTACTTC
CDR3: CASRPEPGGKNIQYF
J: TRBJ2-4
V: TRBV2
size: few
D: TRBD2

DNA: TGCGCCAGCAGCCAAGAGGGACTAGCGGGGAGGATGGAGACCCAGTACTTC
CDR3: CASSQEGLAGRMETQYF
J: TRBJ2-5
V: TRBV4-1
size: -
D: TRBD2

DNA: TGTGCCAGCAGCCAGGAGCGGGGAACCCAGTACTTC
CDR3: CASSQERGTQYF
J: TRBJ2-7
V: TRBV7-8
size: -
D: TRBD2

DNA: TGTGCCAGCAGCTCCAGGACAGGGGTGGATTACGAGCAGTACTTC
CDR3: CASSSRTGVDYEQYF
J: TRBJ2-7
V: TRBV7-2
size: -
D: TRBD1

DNA: TGTGCCAGCAGCCAGGCGAAAGTAGGGCCCCGCACAGATACGCAGTATTTT
CDR3: CASSQAKVGPRTDTQYF
J: TRBJ2-3
V: TRBV11-2
size: -
D: -

DNA: TGCAGTGCCACAATGCAGGGGGAGTCAGATACGCAGTATTTT
CDR3: CSATMQGESDTQYF
J: TRBJ2-3
V: TRBV20-1
size: few
D: TRBD1

DNA: TGTGCCAGCAGTTACTCCCAGGGACCTAATGAAAAACTGTTTTTT
CDR3: CASSYSQGPNEKLFF
J: TRBJ1-4
V: TRBV6-5
size: -
D: -

DNA: TGCAGTGCTAGTGGTGGGGGCAGGGGTAATTCTGGGGCCAACGTCCTGACTTTC
CDR3: CSASGGGRGNSGANVLTF
J: TRBJ2-6
V: TRBV20-1
size: few
D: -

DNA: TGTGCCAGCAGCTCCGGACAGCCTCGCACAGATACGCAGTATTTT
CDR3: CASSSGQPRTDTQYF
J: TRBJ2-3
V: TRBV5-4
size: few
D: -

DNA: TGCAGTGCTCTGGGACGGTACAATGAGCAGTTCTTC
CDR3: CSALGRYNEQFF
J: TRBJ2-1
V: TRBV20-1
size: once
D: -

DNA: TGTGCCAGCAGCCATCGGATGGGTGGTATAGGGTCCTACAATGAGCAGTTCTTC
CDR3: CASSHRMGGIGSYNEQFF
J: TRBJ2-1
V: TRBV14
size: -
D: -

DNA: TGTGCCAGCAGTTTACTGCGCGGGGTCTACAATGAGCAGTTCTTC
CDR3: CASSLLRGVYNEQFF
J: TRBJ2-1
V: TRBV28
size: few
D: -

DNA: TGCAGTGCTACGACCGGGACACCTGAGACCCAGTACTTC
CDR3: CSATTGTPETQYF
J: TRBJ2-5
V: TRBV20-1
size: few
D: -

DNA: TGTGCCAGCAGCCGGAGCACGGGGACAGGGAGGTATGAGCAGTTCTTC
CDR3: CASSRSTGTGRYEQFF
J: TRBJ2-1
V: TRBV12-3/TRBV12-4
size: -
D: TRBD1

DNA: TGCGCCAGCAGCGACCAAGGGGGGTTGAGCTACACCTTC
CDR3: CASSDQGGLSYTF
J: TRBJ1-2
V: TRBV5-1
size: -
D: -

DNA: TGCAGTGCTAGAGATCCGGGGACTAGCGGGGGCTATGGCGAGCAGTACTTC
CDR3: CSARDPGTSGGYGEQYF
J: TRBJ2-7
V: TRBV20-1
size: -
D: TRBD2